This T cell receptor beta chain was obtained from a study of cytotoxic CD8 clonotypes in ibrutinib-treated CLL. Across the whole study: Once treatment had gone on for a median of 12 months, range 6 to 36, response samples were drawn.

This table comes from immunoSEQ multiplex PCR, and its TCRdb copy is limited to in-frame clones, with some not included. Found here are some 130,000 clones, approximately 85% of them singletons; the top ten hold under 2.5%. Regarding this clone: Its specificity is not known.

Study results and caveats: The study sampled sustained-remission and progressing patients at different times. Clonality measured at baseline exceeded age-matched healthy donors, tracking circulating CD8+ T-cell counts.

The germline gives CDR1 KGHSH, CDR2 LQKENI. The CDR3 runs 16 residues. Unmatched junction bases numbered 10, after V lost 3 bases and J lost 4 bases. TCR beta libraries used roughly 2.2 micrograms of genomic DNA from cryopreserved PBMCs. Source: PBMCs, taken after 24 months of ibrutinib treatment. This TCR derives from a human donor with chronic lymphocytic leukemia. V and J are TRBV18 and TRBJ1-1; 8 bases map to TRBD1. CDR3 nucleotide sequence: TGTGCCAGCTCACCCCAGCGCGGACAGGGACTCACTGAAGCTTTCTTT. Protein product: CASSPQRGQGLTEAFF.